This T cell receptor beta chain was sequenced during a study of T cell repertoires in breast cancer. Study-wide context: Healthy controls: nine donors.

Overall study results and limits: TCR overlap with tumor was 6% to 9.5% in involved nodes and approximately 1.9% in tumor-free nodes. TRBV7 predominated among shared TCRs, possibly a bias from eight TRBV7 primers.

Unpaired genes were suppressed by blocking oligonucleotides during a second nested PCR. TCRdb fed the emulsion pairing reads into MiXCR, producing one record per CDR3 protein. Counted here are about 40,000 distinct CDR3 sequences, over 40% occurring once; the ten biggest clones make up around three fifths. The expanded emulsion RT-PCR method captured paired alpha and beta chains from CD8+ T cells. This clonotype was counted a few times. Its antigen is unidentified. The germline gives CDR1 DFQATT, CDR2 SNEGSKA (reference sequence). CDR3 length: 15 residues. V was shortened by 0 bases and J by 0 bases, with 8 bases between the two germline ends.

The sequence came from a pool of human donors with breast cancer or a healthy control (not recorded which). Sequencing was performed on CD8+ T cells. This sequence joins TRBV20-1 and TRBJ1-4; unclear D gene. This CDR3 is CSAREGGSTNEKLFF. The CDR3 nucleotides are TGCAGTGCTAGAGAAGGCGGTTCAACTAATGAAAAACTGTTTTTT.